One and the same sample provided the 16 T cell receptor beta chains below, sequenced in a study of T cell responses to AZD1222 COVID-19 vaccine. The table came from immunoSEQ multiplex PCR; TCRdb's copy has only in-frame clones and leaves some out. This table has 110,000 to 150,000 clones, roughly 88% appearing once. Material: peripheral blood, obtained on day 0 of AZD1222 vaccination. Receptors originate from an adult in good health.

The chain links TRBV28 to TRBJ2-7; 13 bases agree with TRBD2. The CDR3 totals 18 residues. CDR1 and CDR2 (germline): MDHEN, SYDVKM. The V gene end was trimmed by 5 bases and the J gene end by 1 base; junction bases not matched to a gene: 11. The CDR3 DNA is TGTGCCAGCAGTAAAACGGGACTAGCGGGAAGATCGTCCTACGAGCAGTACTTC. It is translated as CASSKTGLAGRSSYEQYF.

This clone was observed a handful of times. The genes are TRBV28 and TRBJ1-5; 12 nucleotides align to TRBD1. Germline CDR1 MDHEN, CDR2 SYDVKM. J was trimmed by 0 bases and V by 7 bases; bases with no gene match: 13. The CDR3 sequence is 19 residues long. CDR3 in amino acids: CASTQSGTGGFYSNQPQHF. DNA for the CDR3: TGTGCCAGCACCCAATCCGGGACAGGGGGCTTTTATAGCAATCAGCCCCAGCATTTT.

The rearrangement uses TRBV27 and TRBJ2-3; the match to TRBD2 covers 10 bases. Germline values: CDR1 MNHEY, CDR2 SMNVEV (reference sequence). The CDR3 covers 15 residues. J was trimmed by 6 bases and V by 4 bases; bases with no gene match: 7. CDR3 nucleotides: TGTGCCAGCAGTTCTCCTAGCGGGAGTGTGGATACGCAGTATTTT. Protein product: CASSSPSGSVDTQYF.

A remark on this clone: The sample holds other DNA sequences that translate to the same CDR3. This chain connects TRBV6-5 to TRBJ2-7; D unclear. The CDR3 covers 14 residues. Germline V gene sequence: CDR1 MNHEY, CDR2 SVGAGI. The V gene lost 5 bases and the J gene lost 0 bases, with 11 bases spanning the gap. The CDR3 DNA reads as TGTGCCAGCAGTCCCGGTCTAAGCTCCTACGAGCAGTACTTC. Residues: CASSPGLSSYEQYF.

The J gene is TRBJ1-2, the V gene TRBV7-9; 10 bases are shared with TRBD1. The CDR3 runs 15 residues. V was clipped by 9 bases and J by 6 bases; unmatched bases: 13. Germline lookup yields CDR1 SEHNR and CDR2 FQNEAQ (reference sequence). Written as DNA, the CDR3 is TGTGCCAGTCTATCGGGACAGGGGACCGAGGATGGCTACACCTTC. It specifies CASLSGQGTEDGYTF.

This chain connects TRBV15 to TRBJ1-1; D gene ambiguous. Germline V gives CDR1 LNHNV, CDR2 YYDKDF (reference sequence). The ends were cut back, 3 bases at V and 7 bases at J, with 12 bases in the middle. This CDR3 region has 13 residues. This CDR3 is CATSSRRVGEAFF. The CDR3 nucleotides read TGTGCCACCAGCAGCAGACGGGTGGGTGAAGCTTTCTTT.

The V call is TRBV18, the J call TRBJ2-1, with TRBD2 identical over 15 bases. V dropped 4 bases and J dropped 8; count of bases not matched to a gene: 6. Looked up from germline, CDR1 is KGHSH and CDR2 is LQKENI. The CDR3 consists of 16 residues. The DNA for the CDR3 is TGTGCCAGCTCACTCCCGGGACTAGCGGGAGGCCATGAGCAGTTCTTC. Translating gives CASSLPGLAGGHEQFF.

This clone was observed a single time. This chain uses TRBV6-2 or TRBV6-3 with TRBJ1-1; possibly TRBD1 for D (5 bases). The CDR3 extends over 16 amino acids. V was cut by 3 bases and J by 5 bases, with 19 bases left in between. Looked up from germline, CDR1 is MNHEY and CDR2 is SVGEGT. The CDR3 spells CASSYSHLRGETEAFF. The CDR3 nucleotides read TGTGCCAGCAGTTATTCGCACCTGCGGGGGGAGACTGAAGCTTTCTTT.

The V and J genes are TRBV6-1 and TRBJ1-2, with D hard to call. Germline CDR1 is MNHNS and CDR2 is SASEGT. The V gene lost 3 bases and the J gene lost 4 bases, with 12 bases spanning the gap. The CDR3 length is 14 residues. CDR3 in DNA: TGTGCCAGCAGTGATCGTCTCAGCATCTATGGCTACACCTTC. It encodes CASSDRLSIYGYTF.

The CDR3 here is CASSHEQRGNQPQHF. The CDR3 DNA reads TGTGCCAGCAGCCATGAACAGCGGGGGAATCAGCCCCAGCATTTT. This rearrangement joins TRBV6-2 or TRBV6-3 to TRBJ1-5; D possibly corresponds to TRBD1 (5 bases). Deletions cut 6 bases from V and 4 bases from J, with 16 bases between. The CDR3 loop spans 15 amino acids. CDR1 MNHEY and CDR2 SVGEGT come from the germline V gene.

The chain employs TRBV3-1 (or the pseudogene TRBV3-2) and TRBJ2-4; no firm D call. In germline, CDR1 is LGHDT, CDR2 YNNKEL (reference sequence). CDR3 size: 11 residues. Between the trimmed V and J ends, which lost 3 bases and 6 bases, there was a span of 3 bases. The DNA for the CDR3 is TGTGCCAGCAGCCATTCAAACATTCAGTACTTC. It translates to CASSHSNIQYF.

The chain carries TRBV7-9 and TRBJ2-3, with no clear D. The CDR3 consists of 15 residues. The germline V gene encodes CDR1 SEHNR and CDR2 FQNEAQ (reference sequence). The V end lost 3 bases, the J end lost 0 bases, and 10 bases lay between the germline ends. The DNA of the CDR3 is TGTGCCAGCAGCTTTTCCAGCCCGAGCACAGATACGCAGTATTTT. Translation gives CASSFSSPSTDTQYF.

J is TRBJ2-2 and V is TRBV5-6; the D gene is possibly TRBD1 (6 bases). Trimming removed 0 bases from V and 2 bases from J, with 8 bases in between. Germline V CDR1 and CDR2: SGHDT, YYEEEE. This CDR3 is 15 amino acids long. The CDR3 loop is CASSLVGQNTGELFF. CDR3 in DNA: TGTGCCAGCAGCTTGGTGGGACAAAACACCGGGGAGCTGTTTTTT.

The CDR3 DNA sequence: TGTGCCAGCAGCGTAGGGATAGGATCCTACAATGAGCAGTTCTTC. Translation gives CASSVGIGSYNEQFF. The chain recombines TRBV9 with TRBJ2-1; no firm D call. With 0 bases removed from V and 1 base from J, the gap between germline ends came to 8 bases. Germline-derived CDR1 and CDR2 are SGDLS and YYNGEE. CDR3 length: 15 amino acids.

This chain connects TRBV7-3 to TRBJ2-1, with D maybe TRBD1 (6 bases). Germline values: CDR1 SGHTA, CDR2 FQGTGA. Trimming shortened V by 5 bases and J by 6 bases, and 14 bases separated the two germline ends. This CDR3 is 14 amino acids long. The CDR3 here is CASSQGQPGNEQFF. CDR3 sequence (DNA): TGTGCCAGCAGCCAGGGACAACCGGGCAATGAGCAGTTCTTC.

The chain combines TRBV30 with TRBJ2-7, with TRBD2 as a possible D gene (7 bases). This CDR3 has 14 residues. In germline, CDR1 is GTSNPN, CDR2 SVGIG (reference sequence). Trimming cost V 2 bases and J 3 bases, with 14 bases left between them. CDR3 residues: CAWSRGASDYEQYF. Here the CDR3 DNA reads TGTGCCTGGAGTCGGGGGGCTTCGGACTACGAGCAGTACTTC.